Listed below are T cell receptor beta chains from one sample, sequenced in a study of post-analysis software for immune sequencing data. TCRdb independently ran MiXCR on the PCR reads; one entry per CDR3 protein. The sample contains fewer than 900,000 distinct CDR3 sequences, more than 45% of which appear only once. Specimen: blood. The source of these receptors is a girl aged 5-17 years with multiple sclerosis. Both conserved end residues are part of each CDR3. D genes are given only for firm matches. Clone size appears in some rows only: once, few, many, or a class for an expanded clone.

j_gene	abundance	v_gene	d_gene	CDR3aa	CDR3nt
TRBJ2-3	few	TRBV6-1	-	CASSEAGGRTDTQYF	TGTGCCAGCAGTGAGGCAGGGGGGCGCACAGATACGCAGTATTTT
TRBJ2-5	-	TRBV12-3/TRBV12-4	-	CASSPSVGFQETQYF	TGTGCCAGCAGTCCATCGGTAGGATTTCAAGAGACCCAGTACTTC
TRBJ2-1	few	TRBV7-9	TRBD2	CASSLLDSGSSYNEQFF	TGTGCCAGCAGCCTCTTGGATAGCGGGAGCTCCTACAATGAGCAGTTCTTC
TRBJ1-2	-	TRBV4-3	-	CASSQEARSSYGYTF	TGCGCCAGCAGCCAAGAGGCTAGGAGTTCCTATGGCTACACCTTC
TRBJ2-7	few	TRBV10-3	-	CAIRGHSSYEQYF	TGTGCCATCCGGGGCCATAGCTCCTACGAGCAGTACTTC
TRBJ2-3	few	TRBV7-2	TRBD1	CASRLLSGTAQYF	TGTGCCAGCAGACTTCTTTCCGGGACAGCGCAGTATTTT
TRBJ2-3	-	TRBV12-3/TRBV12-4	TRBD1	CASSTGQGATDTQYF	TGTGCCAGCTCCACGGGACAGGGGGCAACAGATACGCAGTATTTT
TRBJ2-1	few	TRBV12-3/TRBV12-4	-	CASSKSGSYNEQFF	TGTGCCAGCAGTAAAAGCGGTTCCTACAATGAGCAGTTCTTC
TRBJ2-1	-	TRBV11-2	TRBD2	CASSLGTSVNEQFF	TGTGCCAGCAGCTTAGGGACTAGCGTCAATGAGCAGTTCTTC
TRBJ1-2	once	TRBV13	-	CASSLRRELGNYGYTF	TGTGCCAGCAGCTTACGCCGTGAGTTGGGGAACTATGGCTACACCTTC
TRBJ2-7	-	TRBV7-3	TRBD1	CASSSGPKGAEQYF	TGTGCCAGCAGCTCTGGCCCGAAGGGGGCCGAGCAGTACTTC
TRBJ1-1	-	TRBV12-5	-	CASGLADARLNTEAFF	TGTGCTAGTGGTTTGGCTGACGCACGGTTGAACACTGAAGCTTTCTTT